This is a list of T cell receptor beta chains from one sample in a study of control samples from healthy donors and cancer patients. Clones were read by immunoSEQ multiplex PCR, and TCRdb kept only the in-frame ones, dropping some. The table shows 120,000 or so clones, with more than 75% occurring only once. The sequencing sample was made of blood. The receptors shown here come from a man in his late teens or twenties in good health. The CDR3 runs from the conserved cysteine through the conserved F or W. A D gene is named only where the DNA matches it firmly. Clone size is not always given. Where it is, it says once, few, many or a class for expanded clones.

clone_size: once
j_call: TRBJ2-1
v_call: TRBV19
d_call: NA
cdr3_aa: CASSSLSKIHEQFF
cdr3_nt: TGTGCCAGTAGTAGCCTTTCCAAGATCCATGAGCAGTTCTTC

clone_size: NA
j_call: TRBJ1-2
v_call: TRBV10-1
d_call: NA
cdr3_aa: CASSESTDYGYTF
cdr3_nt: TGCGCCAGCAGTGAGTCAACTGACTATGGCTACACCTTC

clone_size: NA
j_call: TRBJ1-3
v_call: TRBV7-9
d_call: TRBD1
cdr3_aa: CASSLGTGPGNTIYF
cdr3_nt: TGTGCCAGCAGCTTAGGGACAGGGCCGGGAAACACCATATATTTT

clone_size: NA
j_call: TRBJ1-2
v_call: TRBV2
d_call: NA
cdr3_aa: CASSPQSGDIYGYTF
cdr3_nt: TGTGCCAGCAGTCCCCAAAGCGGGGATATCTATGGCTACACCTTC

clone_size: NA
j_call: TRBJ2-3
v_call: TRBV7-2
d_call: TRBD2
cdr3_aa: CASSRVGLSGGSTDTQYF
cdr3_nt: TGTGCCAGCAGCCGCGTCGGTTTGTCGGGAGGCAGCACAGATACGCAGTATTTT

clone_size: NA
j_call: TRBJ1-3
v_call: TRBV4-3
d_call: NA
cdr3_aa: CASSQDEGVGVGNTIYF
cdr3_nt: TGCGCCAGCAGCCAAGATGAGGGGGTTGGGGTTGGAAACACCATATATTTT

clone_size: NA
j_call: TRBJ2-1
v_call: TRBV7-9
d_call: TRBD2
cdr3_aa: CASRPSGLYNEQFF
cdr3_nt: TGTGCCAGCAGACCTAGCGGCCTCTACAATGAGCAGTTCTTC

clone_size: few
j_call: TRBJ2-2
v_call: TRBV5-6
d_call: NA
cdr3_aa: CASSSVLGEVTGELFF
cdr3_nt: TGTGCCAGCAGCTCCGTGCTAGGGGAGGTCACCGGGGAGCTGTTTTTT

clone_size: NA
j_call: TRBJ2-7
v_call: TRBV11-3
d_call: NA
cdr3_aa: CASSPTLSHEQYF
cdr3_nt: TGTGCCAGCAGCCCTACTCTATCTCACGAGCAGTACTTC

clone_size: NA
j_call: TRBJ2-7
v_call: TRBV6-5
d_call: NA
cdr3_aa: CASSLAPLSSYEQYF
cdr3_nt: TGTGCCAGCAGTCTGGCCCCGCTAAGCTCCTACGAGCAGTACTTC

clone_size: NA
j_call: TRBJ2-1
v_call: TRBV14
d_call: NA
cdr3_aa: CASSQGTRNEQFF
cdr3_nt: TGTGCCAGCAGCCAAGGGACGAGGAATGAGCAGTTCTTC

clone_size: NA
j_call: TRBJ1-4
v_call: TRBV9
d_call: NA
cdr3_aa: CASAPAGGFLNEKLFF
cdr3_nt: TGTGCCAGCGCTCCGGCCGGGGGGTTCCTGAATGAAAAACTGTTTTTT

clone_size: NA
j_call: TRBJ2-6
v_call: TRBV7-6
d_call: TRBD1
cdr3_aa: CASSQPGTGLRGANVLTF
cdr3_nt: TGTGCCAGCAGCCAACCCGGGACAGGGCTGAGAGGGGCCAACGTCCTGACTTTC

clone_size: NA
j_call: TRBJ1-1
v_call: TRBV18
d_call: NA
cdr3_aa: CASSPPFYTEAFF
cdr3_nt: TGTGCCAGCTCACCACCTTTCTACACTGAAGCTTTCTTT

clone_size: NA
j_call: TRBJ2-1
v_call: TRBV7-2
d_call: NA
cdr3_aa: CASSLAGAGNYNEQFF
cdr3_nt: TGTGCCAGCAGCTTAGCTGGGGCGGGGAACTACAATGAGCAGTTCTTC

clone_size: NA
j_call: TRBJ1-1
v_call: TRBV5-1
d_call: NA
cdr3_aa: CASSQMTGNTEAFF
cdr3_nt: TGCGCCAGCAGCCAGATGACAGGGAACACTGAAGCTTTCTTT

clone_size: NA
j_call: TRBJ2-5
v_call: TRBV27
d_call: NA
cdr3_aa: CASSLFAGMGRATQYF
cdr3_nt: TGTGCCAGCAGTTTGTTCGCAGGAATGGGCAGAGCGACCCAGTACTTC

clone_size: NA
j_call: TRBJ2-1
v_call: TRBV4-3
d_call: NA
cdr3_aa: CASSQGQTYNEQFF
cdr3_nt: TGCGCCAGCAGCCAAGGTCAGACCTACAATGAGCAGTTCTTC

clone_size: NA
j_call: TRBJ1-2
v_call: TRBV6-5
d_call: NA
cdr3_aa: CASSPGTAPGGYTF
cdr3_nt: TGTGCCAGCAGTCCCGGGACGGCCCCGGGTGGCTACACCTTC

clone_size: NA
j_call: TRBJ2-7
v_call: TRBV27
d_call: TRBD1
cdr3_aa: CASRGRQGSYEQYF
cdr3_nt: TGTGCCAGCAGGGGTAGACAGGGCTCCTACGAGCAGTACTTC

clone_size: NA
j_call: TRBJ2-4
v_call: TRBV30
d_call: NA
cdr3_aa: CAWSVGGSKNIQYF
cdr3_nt: TGTGCCTGGAGTGTAGGGGGGTCAAAAAACATTCAGTACTTC

clone_size: NA
j_call: TRBJ2-5
v_call: TRBV6-5
d_call: NA
cdr3_aa: CASSYVGGYQETQYF
cdr3_nt: TGTGCCAGCAGTTACGTTGGCGGGTACCAAGAGACCCAGTACTTC

clone_size: NA
j_call: TRBJ1-3
v_call: TRBV24-1
d_call: TRBD1
cdr3_aa: CATSEKDRDSSGNTIYF
cdr3_nt: TGTGCCACCAGTGAGAAAGACCGGGACAGCTCTGGAAACACCATATATTTT

clone_size: NA
j_call: TRBJ1-3
v_call: TRBV28
d_call: NA
cdr3_aa: CASETMGDTIYF
cdr3_nt: TGTGCCAGCGAAACAATGGGTGACACCATATATTTT

clone_size: NA
j_call: TRBJ1-4
v_call: TRBV28
d_call: NA
cdr3_aa: CASQAGNEKLFF
cdr3_nt: TGTGCCAGCCAGGCGGGTAATGAAAAACTGTTTTTT

clone_size: NA
j_call: TRBJ2-7
v_call: TRBV19
d_call: TRBD1
cdr3_aa: CASSIQGAYEQYF
cdr3_nt: TGTGCCAGTAGTATACAGGGGGCCTACGAGCAGTACTTC

clone_size: NA
j_call: TRBJ1-2
v_call: TRBV4-3
d_call: TRBD1
cdr3_aa: CASSQEDRGYGYTF
cdr3_nt: TGCGCCAGCAGCCAAGAGGACAGGGGATATGGCTACACCTTC

clone_size: NA
j_call: TRBJ1-1
v_call: TRBV15
d_call: TRBD1
cdr3_aa: CATSRGQGNVNTEAFF
cdr3_nt: TGTGCCACCAGCAGAGGACAGGGGAACGTGAACACTGAAGCTTTCTTT

clone_size: NA
j_call: TRBJ1-1
v_call: TRBV15
d_call: NA
cdr3_aa: CASYGTGNTEAFF
cdr3_nt: TGTGCCTCCTACGGTACGGGGAACACTGAAGCTTTCTTT

clone_size: once
j_call: TRBJ2-7
v_call: TRBV7-2
d_call: NA
cdr3_aa: CASSTGTGRLEQYF
cdr3_nt: TGTGCCAGCAGCACCGGGACTGGCCGACTCGAGCAGTACTTC

clone_size: NA
j_call: TRBJ1-2
v_call: TRBV24-1
d_call: NA
cdr3_aa: CATSDQYGYTF
cdr3_nt: TGTGCCACCAGTGATCAATATGGCTACACCTTC

clone_size: once
j_call: TRBJ2-7
v_call: TRBV7-2
d_call: TRBD2
cdr3_aa: CASSLVGSSGSKTYEQYF
cdr3_nt: TGTGCCAGCAGCTTAGTTGGGTCTAGCGGGAGTAAGACCTACGAGCAGTACTTC

clone_size: NA
j_call: TRBJ2-7
v_call: TRBV9
d_call: TRBD2
cdr3_aa: CASSVEGSTSGYSYEQYF
cdr3_nt: TGTGCCAGCAGCGTAGAGGGCTCAACTAGCGGTTACTCCTACGAGCAGTACTTC

clone_size: NA
j_call: TRBJ1-3
v_call: TRBV5-1
d_call: TRBD1
cdr3_aa: CASSSRPGQLPLSGNTIYF
cdr3_nt: TGCGCCAGCAGCTCAAGACCGGGACAGCTCCCACTCTCTGGAAACACCATATATTTT

clone_size: NA
j_call: TRBJ2-7
v_call: TRBV5-6
d_call: NA
cdr3_aa: CASSPTGYEQYF
cdr3_nt: TGTGCCAGCAGCCCAACAGGTTACGAGCAGTACTTC

clone_size: NA
j_call: TRBJ1-4
v_call: TRBV30
d_call: NA
cdr3_aa: CAWSIGGATNEKLFF
cdr3_nt: TGTGCCTGGAGTATAGGAGGGGCAACTAATGAAAAACTGTTTTTT

clone_size: NA
j_call: TRBJ2-2
v_call: TRBV3-1/TRBV3-2
d_call: NA
cdr3_aa: CASSQGHTGELFF
cdr3_nt: TGTGCCAGCAGCCAAGGTCACACCGGGGAGCTGTTTTTT

clone_size: NA
j_call: TRBJ2-1
v_call: TRBV10-1
d_call: TRBD1
cdr3_aa: CASSTGGNEQFF
cdr3_nt: TGCGCCAGCAGTACAGGGGGAAATGAGCAGTTCTTC

clone_size: NA
j_call: TRBJ2-2
v_call: TRBV11-2
d_call: TRBD2
cdr3_aa: CASSASGYTGELFF
cdr3_nt: TGTGCCAGCAGCGCTAGCGGGTACACCGGGGAGCTGTTTTTT

clone_size: NA
j_call: TRBJ2-1
v_call: TRBV6-5
d_call: NA
cdr3_aa: CASSYSGRSANNEQFF
cdr3_nt: TGTGCCAGCAGTTACTCGGGGCGGAGCGCCAACAATGAGCAGTTCTTC

clone_size: NA
j_call: TRBJ1-1
v_call: TRBV7-9
d_call: NA
cdr3_aa: CASSLARQANTEAFF
cdr3_nt: TGTGCCAGCAGCTTGGCTCGACAGGCTAACACTGAAGCTTTCTTT

clone_size: NA
j_call: TRBJ1-1
v_call: TRBV13
d_call: NA
cdr3_aa: CASSLGWEAFF
cdr3_nt: TGTGCCAGCAGCTTAGGGTGGGAAGCTTTCTTT